This T cell receptor (beta chain) emerged from a study of blood T cell repertoires in COVID-19. Individuals drawn from around 24 US areas were roughly 18 to 100 years old. Participants reported their clinical history, and cohort assignment relied on those reports. In the 2 weeks before study entry, exposed participants met a COVID-19 case, which was PCR-confirmed or clinician-diagnosed. The authors' processing: By means of reference gene primer amplification, nucleated cell counts were estimated. Clones were read by immunoSEQ multiplex PCR, and TCRdb kept only the in-frame ones, dropping some. V and J calls and clone size are given by that table; D and trimming were obtained from the DNA. The repertoire includes 250,000 to 300,000 clones, around 83% of them detected once, and approximately 6.6% sits in the top ten. V was pared by 1 base and J by 4 bases, with 14 bases between. Germline CDR1 is SGDLS and CDR2 is YYNGEE. The CDR3 loop spans 15 amino acids.

The V gene is TRBV9, the J gene TRBJ1-2, with a possible D match to TRBD1 (6 bases). The sequenced sample consisted of PBMCs or T cells enriched from blood (not recorded which). This TCR was sampled from a woman in her forties or fifties who had been exposed to COVID-19. The CDR3 loop reads CASSVSPNRAYGYTF. CDR3 nucleotide sequence: TGTGCCAGCAGCGTAAGTCCGAACAGGGCCTATGGCTACACCTTC.